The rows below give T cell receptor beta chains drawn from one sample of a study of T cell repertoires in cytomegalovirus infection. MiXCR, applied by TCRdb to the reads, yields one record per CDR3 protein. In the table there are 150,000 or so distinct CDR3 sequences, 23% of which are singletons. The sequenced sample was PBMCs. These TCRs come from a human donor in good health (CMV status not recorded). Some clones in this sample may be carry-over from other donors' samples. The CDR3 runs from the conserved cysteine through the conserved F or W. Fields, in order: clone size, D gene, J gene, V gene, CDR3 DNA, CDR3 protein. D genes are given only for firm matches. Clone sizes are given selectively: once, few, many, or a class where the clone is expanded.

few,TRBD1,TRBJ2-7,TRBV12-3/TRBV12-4,TGTGCCAGCAGTTCTGGACAGGGGGCGTGGGAGCAGTACTTC,CASSSGQGAWEQYF
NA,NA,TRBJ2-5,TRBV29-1,TGCAGCGCCCGCTTAGGGATCATGCGAGAGACCCAGTACTTC,CSARLGIMRETQYF
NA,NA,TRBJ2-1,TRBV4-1,TGCGCCAGCAGCCAAGGGCGAGAAGAGCAGTTCTTC,CASSQGREEQFF
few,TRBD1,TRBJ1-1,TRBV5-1,TGCGCCAGCAGGCCCGGGACAGGGGCCGCTATGACTGCTGAAGCTTTCTTT,CASRPGTGAAMTAEAFF
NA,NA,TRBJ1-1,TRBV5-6,TGTGCCAGCAGCTTGTTGTCTTCCGGGTACGAGGGGGCTTTCTTT,CASSLLSSGYEGAFF
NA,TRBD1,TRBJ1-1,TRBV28,TGTGCCAGCCAGGGGGCGGGGGACACTGAAGCTTTCTTT,CASQGAGDTEAFF
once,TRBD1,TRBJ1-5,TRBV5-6,TGTGCCAGCAGCTTGTACAGGGGAAGCAATCAGCCCCAGCATTTT,CASSLYRGSNQPQHF
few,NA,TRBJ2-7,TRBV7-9,TGTGCCAGCAGCTTATCCGATGGAGGGGCGAACTCCTACGAGCAGTACTTC,CASSLSDGGANSYEQYF
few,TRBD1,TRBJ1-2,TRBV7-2,TGTGCCAGCAGTCCTAGGACAGGAGCAAATGGCTACACCTTC,CASSPRTGANGYTF
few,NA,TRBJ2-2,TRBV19,TGTGCCAGTAGTATAGACCGAGGACCCACCGGGGAGCTGTTTTTT,CASSIDRGPTGELFF
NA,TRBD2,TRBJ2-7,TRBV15,TGTGCCACCAGCAGGGAAAGACTAGCGCTATCCTACGAGCAGTACTTC,CATSRERLALSYEQYF
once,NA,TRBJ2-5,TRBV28,TGTGCCAGCACCGGGGGCCAAGAGACCCAGTACTTC,CASTGGQETQYF
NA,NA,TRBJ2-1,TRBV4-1,TGCGCCAGCAGCCAAAGTGCCCCTAGCTCCTACAATGAGCAGTTCTTC,CASSQSAPSSYNEQFF
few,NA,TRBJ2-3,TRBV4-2,TGTGCCAGCAGCCAAGATCTAACAGATACGCAGTATTTT,CASSQDLTDTQYF
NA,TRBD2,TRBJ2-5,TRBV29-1,TGCAGCGTTGTGACGGGAGGGGGAGAGACCCAGTACTTC,CSVVTGGGETQYF
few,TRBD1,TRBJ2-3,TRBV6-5,TGTGCCAGCACTTTACAGGGGGCGAGCACAGATACGCAGTATTTT,CASTLQGASTDTQYF
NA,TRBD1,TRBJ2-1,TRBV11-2,TGTGCCAGCAGCTCAAGGGACAGGGGGCTCTACAATGAGCAGTTCTTC,CASSSRDRGLYNEQFF
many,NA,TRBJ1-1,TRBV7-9,TGTGCCAGCAGCTTAGTCGGAGGGGTCGGCACTGAAGCTTTCTTT,CASSLVGGVGTEAFF
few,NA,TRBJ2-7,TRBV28,TGTGCCAGCAGTCGCGAGCTTTACGAGCAGTACTTC,CASSRELYEQYF
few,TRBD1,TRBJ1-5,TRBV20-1,TGCAGTGCTAGAGATACACAGGGGTTGGGGCAGCCCCAGCATTTT,CSARDTQGLGQPQHF
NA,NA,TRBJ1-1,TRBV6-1,TGTGCCAGCACCGTGACAGCGAACACTGAAGCTTTCTTT,CASTVTANTEAFF
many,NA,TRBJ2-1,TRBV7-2,TGTGCCAGCAGTTTCGAGGGGTACAATGAGCAGTTCTTC,CASSFEGYNEQFF
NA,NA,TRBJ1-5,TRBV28,TGTGCCAGCAGTTTAGGTCCAGGGCAATTAGCCCAGCATTTT,CASSLGPGQLAQHF
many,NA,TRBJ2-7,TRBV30,TGTGCCTGGAGTGGGGTAGAGACTTCCTACGAGCAGTACTTC,CAWSGVETSYEQYF
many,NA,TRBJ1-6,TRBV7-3,TGTGCCAGCAGCTTGGACAGTACCAATTCACCCCTCCACTTT,CASSLDSTNSPLHF
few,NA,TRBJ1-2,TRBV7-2,TGTGCCAGCAGCTCCGGGGAACTATATGGCTACACCTTC,CASSSGELYGYTF
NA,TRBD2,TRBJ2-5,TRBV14,TGTGCCAGCAGCCTGGGACTAGCGATTGCGCAAGAGACCCAGTACTTC,CASSLGLAIAQETQYF
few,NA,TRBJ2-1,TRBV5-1,TGCGCCAGCAGCTTGATGGCTACAGGTCCCAATGAGCAGTTCTTC,CASSLMATGPNEQFF
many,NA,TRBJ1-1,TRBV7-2,TGTGCCAGCAGCTTAGAGGGAGGAGGGGCGCTCACTGAAGCTTTCTTT,CASSLEGGGALTEAFF
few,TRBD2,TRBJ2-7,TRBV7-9,TGTGCCAGCAGCTTCAGAGGGAGGGCTCACTACGAGCAGTACTTC,CASSFRGRAHYEQYF
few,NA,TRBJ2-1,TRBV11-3,TGTGCCAGCAGCTCAGATAGCCGAGCTACCAATGAGCAGTTCTTC,CASSSDSRATNEQFF
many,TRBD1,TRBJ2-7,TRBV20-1,TGCAGTGCTAGCGGACAGGGCGACGAGCAGTACTTC,CSASGQGDEQYF
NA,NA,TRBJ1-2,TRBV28,TGTGCCAGCAGTTTTCGCGGCAGAAACTATGGCTACACCTTC,CASSFRGRNYGYTF
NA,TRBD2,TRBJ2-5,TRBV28,TGTGCCAGCCGACTAGCGGACCAAGAGACCCAGTACTTC,CASRLADQETQYF
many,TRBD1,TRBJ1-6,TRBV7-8,TGTGCCAGCAGGGCCGGGACAGTAAATTCACCCCTCCACTTT,CASRAGTVNSPLHF
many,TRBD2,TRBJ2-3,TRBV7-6,TGTGCCAGCAGCTTAAAGATAGCGGGGGCGGCGCAGTATTTT,CASSLKIAGAAQYF